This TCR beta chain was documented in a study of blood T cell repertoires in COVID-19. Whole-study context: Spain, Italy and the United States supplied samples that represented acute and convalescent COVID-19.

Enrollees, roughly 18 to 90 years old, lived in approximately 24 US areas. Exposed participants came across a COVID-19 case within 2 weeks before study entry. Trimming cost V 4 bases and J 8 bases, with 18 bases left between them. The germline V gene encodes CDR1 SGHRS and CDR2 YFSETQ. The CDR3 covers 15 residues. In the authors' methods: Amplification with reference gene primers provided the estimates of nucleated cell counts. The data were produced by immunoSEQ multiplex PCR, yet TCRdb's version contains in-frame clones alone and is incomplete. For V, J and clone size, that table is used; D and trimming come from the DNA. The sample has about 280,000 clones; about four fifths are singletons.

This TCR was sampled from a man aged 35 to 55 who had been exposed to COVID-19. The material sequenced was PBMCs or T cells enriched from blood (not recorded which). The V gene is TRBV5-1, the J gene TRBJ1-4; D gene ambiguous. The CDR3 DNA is TGCGCCAGCAGCGAAAGACTCCCAGATGGGGAAAAACTGTTTTTT. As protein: CASSERLPDGEKLFF. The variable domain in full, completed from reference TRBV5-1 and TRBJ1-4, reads KAGVTQTPRYLIKTRGQQVTLSCSPISGHRSVSWYQQTPGQGLQFLFEYFSETQRNKGNFPGRFSGRQFSNSRSEMNVSTLELGDSALYLCASSERLPDGEKLFFGSGTQLSVL.